The 3 T cell receptor beta chains below were found in one sample sequenced in a study of shared clonotypes between healthy human individuals. The method was immunoSEQ multiplex PCR; TCRdb's version includes in-frame clones alone and lacks a portion of them. Of roughly 1,100,000 clones in the sample, approximately 70% are singletons; the top ten hold nearly 1.5%. Source material: memory CD4+ T cells sorted from blood. Described subset: CD45RA-negative fraction. These receptors originate from a young man in good health.

CDR3 residues: CASSQDRGRTNEKLFF. Written as DNA, the CDR3 is TGCGCCAGCAGCCAAGATCGAGGCAGAACTAATGAAAAACTGTTTTTT. The V and J genes are TRBV4-1 and TRBJ1-4; D not resolved. V was shortened by 0 bases and J by 1 base, with 9 bases between the two germline ends. Germline V gene data show CDR1 as MGHRA and CDR2 as YSYEKL. CDR3 size: 16 residues.

This clone was seen a handful of times. The chain recombines TRBV28 with TRBJ1-2; D is perhaps TRBD1 (6 bases). Between the trimmed V and J ends, which lost 7 bases and 0 bases, there was a span of 15 bases. The CDR3 totals 15 residues. Germline V gene lookup returns CDR1 MDHEN and CDR2 SYDVKM. In DNA, the CDR3 is TGTGCCAGCAAAGGAGGGGACATCTCTAACTATGGCTACACCTTC. Translating it yields CASKGGDISNYGYTF.

The rearrangement links TRBV5-6 to TRBJ2-7; 12 nucleotides match TRBD2. This CDR3 has 17 residues. Unmatched junction bases numbered 10, after V lost 4 bases and J lost 2 bases. The V gene's germline CDR1 is SGHDT and CDR2 YYEEEE. CDR3 DNA sequence: TGTGCCAGCAGCCCCGCCGGGACTAGCGGGCTCGCCTACGAGCAGTACTTC. Amino acids: CASSPAGTSGLAYEQYF.